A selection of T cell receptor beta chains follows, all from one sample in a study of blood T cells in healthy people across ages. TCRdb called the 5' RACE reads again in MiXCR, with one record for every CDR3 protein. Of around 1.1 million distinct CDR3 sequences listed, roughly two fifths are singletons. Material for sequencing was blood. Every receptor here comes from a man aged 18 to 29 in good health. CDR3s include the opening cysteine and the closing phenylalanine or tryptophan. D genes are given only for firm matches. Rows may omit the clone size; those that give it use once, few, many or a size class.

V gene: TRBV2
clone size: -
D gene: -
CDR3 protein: CASSEGWNTEAFF

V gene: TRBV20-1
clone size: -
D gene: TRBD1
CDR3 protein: CSASAGTGSREGFF

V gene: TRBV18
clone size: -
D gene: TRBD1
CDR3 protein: CASSPVQGEDNSPLHF

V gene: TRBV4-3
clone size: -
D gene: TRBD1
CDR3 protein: CASSQEVPGQGLEAFF

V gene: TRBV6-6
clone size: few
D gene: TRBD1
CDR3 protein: CASSYRDRPGNTEAFF

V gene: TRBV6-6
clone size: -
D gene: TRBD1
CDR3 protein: CASRTGGGEKLFF

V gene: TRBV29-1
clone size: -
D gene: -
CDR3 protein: CSVQMNTEAFF

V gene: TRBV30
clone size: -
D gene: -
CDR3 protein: CAWSLRGDTQYF

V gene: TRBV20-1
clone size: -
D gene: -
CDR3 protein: CSAVRGPSYEQYF

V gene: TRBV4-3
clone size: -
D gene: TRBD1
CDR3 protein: CASSQVGTGPYGYTF

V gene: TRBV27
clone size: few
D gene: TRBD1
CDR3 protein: CASSRGRDRGYFNYGYTF

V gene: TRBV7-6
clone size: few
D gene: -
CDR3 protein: CASSARHSNPSTDTQYF